Each of the 3 T cell receptor beta chains below was sequenced from the same sample in a study of blood T cell repertoires in COVID-19. The method was immunoSEQ multiplex PCR; TCRdb's version includes in-frame clones alone and lacks a portion of them. The data show about 380,000 clones, with approximately 81% seen just once and 3% to 4.5% held by the top ten. The source material was peripheral blood. These receptors were obtained from a woman aged 18-29 years with acute or convalescent COVID-19.

The rearrangement uses TRBV5-1 and TRBJ2-5, with 8 bases matching TRBD2. Germline V lookup: CDR1 SGHRS, CDR2 YFSETQ. There are 13 residues in the CDR3. The J segment lost 5 bases and the V segment lost 0 bases, leaving 0 bases of the junction unmatched. As DNA, the CDR3 is TGCGCCAGCAGCTTGGTAGCGGGGGAGACCCAGTACTTC. It yields the protein CASSLVAGETQYF.

The chain carries TRBV29-1 and TRBJ2-5, with D unclear. The CDR3 has 13 residues. V lost 6 bases and J lost 7, with 18 bases in between. Germline V CDR1 and CDR2: SQVTM, ANQGSEA. CDR3 DNA sequence: TGCAGCGTGCCTGCTCGTAAGAGTGGGACCCAGTACTTC. Translating gives CSVPARKSGTQYF.

This chain links TRBV10-3 with TRBJ2-7, with 8 bases fitting TRBD1. V shed 4 bases and J 4 bases; nucleotides not matched to a gene: 9. Germline CDR1 and CDR2: ENHRY and SYGVKD. This CDR3 comprises 15 residues. The CDR3 region has the DNA TGTGCCATCAGTGGGGGACAGGAGATCTTTTACGAGCAGTACTTC. It is translated as CAISGGQEIFYEQYF.